A selection of T cell receptor beta chains follows, all from one sample in a study of cytomegalovirus exposure and HLA in healthy donors. Method: immunoSEQ multiplex PCR; TCRdb's copy keeps in-frame clones and lacks some. The sample contains about 190,000 clones, over 60% of which appear only once. The sequenced material came from PBMCs. These receptors all come from a man aged 25 to 45 in good health and CMV-seropositive. Each CDR3 is given with its conserved first and last residue. A D gene is named only where the DNA matches it firmly. The listing skips clone size in some rows; elsewhere it reads once, few, many or a size class.

size,J,V,D,DNA,CDR3
NA,TRBJ1-1,TRBV4-3,TRBD1,TGCGCCAGCAGCTCTTCAGCAGGGGGCTCGAACACTGAAGCTTTCTTT,CASSSSAGGSNTEAFF
NA,TRBJ1-2,TRBV7-9,TRBD1,TGTGCCAGCAGCCCAAAGACTGGACAGGGCGCCAACTATGGCTACACCTTC,CASSPKTGQGANYGYTF
NA,TRBJ1-2,TRBV28,NA,TGTGCCAGCAGTTTAAGGTTGGGCAGAGTTAACTATGGCTACACCTTC,CASSLRLGRVNYGYTF
NA,TRBJ1-1,TRBV5-5,TRBD1,TGTGCCAGCAGCTTTTCCCAGGGGGCGCGTGACACTGAAGCTTTCTTT,CASSFSQGARDTEAFF
once,TRBJ2-3,TRBV10-3,NA,TGTGCCATCCTTCGAACAGCAACAGATACGCAGTATTTT,CAILRTATDTQYF
NA,TRBJ1-3,TRBV2,NA,TGTGCCAGCAGTGAGGGCAGGGTGAGAGGAAACACCATATATTTT,CASSEGRVRGNTIYF
NA,TRBJ2-1,TRBV9,TRBD2,TGTGCCAGCAGCGTAGCGGGACTAGCGGGAGAAGGTGAGCAGTTCTTC,CASSVAGLAGEGEQFF
NA,TRBJ2-1,TRBV10-3,NA,TGTGCCATCAGGGGGGACTCCACTAGGGAGCAGTTCTTC,CAIRGDSTREQFF
NA,TRBJ2-5,TRBV21-1,NA,TGTGCCAGCAGGAAAGATATGACTAGCGGGGGATGGGAGACCCAGTACTTC,CASRKDMTSGGWETQYF
NA,TRBJ2-7,TRBV5-6,NA,TGTGCCAGCAGCCGGGAAAAGCTAGGGCAGTACTTC,CASSREKLGQYF